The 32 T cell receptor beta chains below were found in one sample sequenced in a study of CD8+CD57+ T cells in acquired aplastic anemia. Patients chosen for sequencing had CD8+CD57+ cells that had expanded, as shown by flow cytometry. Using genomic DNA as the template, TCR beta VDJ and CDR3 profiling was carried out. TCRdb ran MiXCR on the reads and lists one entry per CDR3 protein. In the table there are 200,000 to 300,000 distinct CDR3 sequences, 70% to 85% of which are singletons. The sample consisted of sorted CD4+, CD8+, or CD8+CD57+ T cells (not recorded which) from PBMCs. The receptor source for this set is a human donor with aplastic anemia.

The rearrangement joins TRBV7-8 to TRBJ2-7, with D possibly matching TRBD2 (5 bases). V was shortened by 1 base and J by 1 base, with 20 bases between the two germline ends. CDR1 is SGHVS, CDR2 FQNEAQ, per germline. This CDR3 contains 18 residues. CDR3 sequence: CASSLDGGPDTQSYEQYV. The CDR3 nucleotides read TGTGCCAGCAGCTTAGATGGAGGCCCCGATACGCAGTCCTACGAGCAGTACGTC.

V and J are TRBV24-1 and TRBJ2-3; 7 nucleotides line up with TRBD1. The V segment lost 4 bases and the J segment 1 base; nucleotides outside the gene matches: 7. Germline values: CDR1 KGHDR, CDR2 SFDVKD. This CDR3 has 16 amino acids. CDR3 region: CATSEFTDRGTDTQYF. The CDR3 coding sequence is TGTGCCACCAGTGAGTTTACTGACAGGGGCACAGATACGCAGTATTTT.

The CDR3 coding sequence is TGTGCCAGCGCGCCCTCGACAGGGGGCAATCAGCCCCAGCATTTT. Residues: CASAPSTGGNQPQHF. The chain joins TRBV19 to TRBJ1-5; 8 bases agree with TRBD1. After removal of 9 bases from V and 2 bases from J, the junction contained 9 bases not matched to a gene. The CDR3 runs 15 residues. Per germline, CDR1 LNHDA and CDR2 SQIVND (reference sequence).

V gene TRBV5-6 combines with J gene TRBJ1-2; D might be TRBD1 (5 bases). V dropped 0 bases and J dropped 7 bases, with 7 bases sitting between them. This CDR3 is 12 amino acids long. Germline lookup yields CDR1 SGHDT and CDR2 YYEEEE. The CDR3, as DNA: TGTGCCAGCAGCTTGGAGAGGGGTGGCTACACCTTC. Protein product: CASSLERGGYTF.

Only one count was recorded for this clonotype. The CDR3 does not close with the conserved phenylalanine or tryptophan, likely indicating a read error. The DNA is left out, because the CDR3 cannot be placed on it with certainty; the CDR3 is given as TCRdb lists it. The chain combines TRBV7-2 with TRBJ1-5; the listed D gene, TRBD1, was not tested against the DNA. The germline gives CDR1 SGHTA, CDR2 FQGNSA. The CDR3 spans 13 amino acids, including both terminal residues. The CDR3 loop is CASSWRQGAPTMA.

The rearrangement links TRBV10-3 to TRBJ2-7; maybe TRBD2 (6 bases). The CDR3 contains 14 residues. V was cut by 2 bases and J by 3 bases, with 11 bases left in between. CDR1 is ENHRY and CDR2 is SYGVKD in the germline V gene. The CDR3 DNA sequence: TGTGCCATCAGTGAGGACGACGGGGGCTACGAGCAGTACTTC. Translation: CAISEDDGGYEQYF.

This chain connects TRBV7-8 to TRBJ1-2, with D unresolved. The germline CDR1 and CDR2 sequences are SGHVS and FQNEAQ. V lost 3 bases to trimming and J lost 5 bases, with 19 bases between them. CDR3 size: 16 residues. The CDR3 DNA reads TGTGCCAGCAGCTTGGAGCCAGACGGGATCGCATATGGCTACACCTTC. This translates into CASSLEPDGIAYGYTF.

DNA for the CDR3: TGTGCCAGCAGCTTAGCGGGAGGTCGAGGCACAGATACGCAGTATTTT. Protein: CASSLAGGRGTDTQYF. The chain employs TRBV7-8 and TRBJ2-3, with D perhaps TRBD2 (6 bases). V lost 0 bases to trimming and J lost 1 base, with 11 bases between them. The CDR3 covers 16 residues. Germline CDR1 and CDR2: SGHVS and FQNEAQ.

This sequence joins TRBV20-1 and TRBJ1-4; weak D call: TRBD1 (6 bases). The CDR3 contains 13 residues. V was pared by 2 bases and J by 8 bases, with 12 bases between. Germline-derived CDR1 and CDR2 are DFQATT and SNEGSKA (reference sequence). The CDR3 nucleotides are TGCAGTGCTAGACCCACCGACAGGGAAAAACTGTTTTTT. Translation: CSARPTDREKLFF.

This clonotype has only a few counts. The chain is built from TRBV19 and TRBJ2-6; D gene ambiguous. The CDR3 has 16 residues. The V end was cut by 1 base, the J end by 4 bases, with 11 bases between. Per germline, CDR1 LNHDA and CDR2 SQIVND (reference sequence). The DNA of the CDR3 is TGTGCCAGTAGTATAGCGGGTAGCTACGGGGCCAACGTCCTGACTTTC. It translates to CASSIAGSYGANVLTF.

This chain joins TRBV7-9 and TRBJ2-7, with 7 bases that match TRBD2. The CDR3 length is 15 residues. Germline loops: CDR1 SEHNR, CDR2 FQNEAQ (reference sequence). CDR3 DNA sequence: TGTGCCGGACGGGGGGTAAGGGAGACGCCCTACGAGGAGTACGTC. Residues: CAGRGVRETPYEEYV.

CDR3 loop: CSVQGPTGYEQFF. The CDR3 region has the DNA TGCAGCGTCCAGGGACCTACGGGCTACGAGCAGTTCTTC. The chain is built from TRBV29-1 and TRBJ2-1; D is perhaps TRBD1 or TRBD2 (5 bases each). This CDR3 region has 13 residues. In germline, CDR1 is SQVTM, CDR2 ANQGSEA. V was shortened by 6 bases and J by 10 bases, with 19 bases between the two germline ends.

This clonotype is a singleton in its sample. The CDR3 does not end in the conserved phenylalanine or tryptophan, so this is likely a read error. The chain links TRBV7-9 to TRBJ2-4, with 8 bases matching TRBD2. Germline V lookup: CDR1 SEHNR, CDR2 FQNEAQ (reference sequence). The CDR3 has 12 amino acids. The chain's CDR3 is CASSVAGNNQYI. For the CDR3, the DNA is TGTGCCAGCAGCGTAGCGGGGAACAACCAGTACATC.

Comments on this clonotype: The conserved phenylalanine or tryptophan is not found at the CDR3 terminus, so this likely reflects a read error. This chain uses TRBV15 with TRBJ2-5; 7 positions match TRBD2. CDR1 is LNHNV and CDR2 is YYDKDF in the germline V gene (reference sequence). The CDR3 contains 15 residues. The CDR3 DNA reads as TGTGCCAGCAGCTCCGCGCCCCTAGCGGCTAAGCCGCAGTACGTC. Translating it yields CASSSAPLAAKPQYV.

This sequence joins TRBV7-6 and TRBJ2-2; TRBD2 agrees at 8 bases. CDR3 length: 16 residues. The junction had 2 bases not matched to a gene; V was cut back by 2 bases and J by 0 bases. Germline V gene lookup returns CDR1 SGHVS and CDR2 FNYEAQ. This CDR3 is CASSLRAGANTGELFF. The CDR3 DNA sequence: TGTGCCAGCAGCTTAAGAGCGGGGGCGAACACCGGGGAGCTGTTTTTT.

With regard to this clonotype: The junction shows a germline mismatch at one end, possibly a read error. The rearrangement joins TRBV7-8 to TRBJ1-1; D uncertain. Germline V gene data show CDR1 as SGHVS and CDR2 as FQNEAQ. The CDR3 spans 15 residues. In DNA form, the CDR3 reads TGTGCCAGCAGCTTAGCGGGCGGAGGGCAAGATGAATCTTTCTTT. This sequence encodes CASSLAGGGQDESFF.

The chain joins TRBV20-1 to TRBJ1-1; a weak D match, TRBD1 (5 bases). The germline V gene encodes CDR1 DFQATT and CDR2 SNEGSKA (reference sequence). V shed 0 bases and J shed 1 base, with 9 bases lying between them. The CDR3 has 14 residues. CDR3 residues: CSAREGGQNTEAFF. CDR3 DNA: TGCAGTGCTAGAGAGGGCGGACAGAACACTGAAGCTTTCTTT.

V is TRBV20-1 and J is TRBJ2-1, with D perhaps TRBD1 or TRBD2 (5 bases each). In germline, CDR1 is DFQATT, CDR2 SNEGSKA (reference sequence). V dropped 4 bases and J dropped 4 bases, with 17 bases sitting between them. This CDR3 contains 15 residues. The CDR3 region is CSANPGDGSYNEQFF. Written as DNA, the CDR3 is TGCAGTGCTAACCCTGGGGACGGCTCTTACAATGAGCAGTTCTTC.

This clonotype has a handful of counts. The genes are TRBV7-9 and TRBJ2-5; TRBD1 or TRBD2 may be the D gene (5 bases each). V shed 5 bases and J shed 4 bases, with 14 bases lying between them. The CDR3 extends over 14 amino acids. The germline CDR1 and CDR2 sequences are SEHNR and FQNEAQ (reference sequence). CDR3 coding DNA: TGTGCCAGCAGCCCCGGGACCTGGGGAGAGACCCAGTACTTC. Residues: CASSPGTWGETQYF.

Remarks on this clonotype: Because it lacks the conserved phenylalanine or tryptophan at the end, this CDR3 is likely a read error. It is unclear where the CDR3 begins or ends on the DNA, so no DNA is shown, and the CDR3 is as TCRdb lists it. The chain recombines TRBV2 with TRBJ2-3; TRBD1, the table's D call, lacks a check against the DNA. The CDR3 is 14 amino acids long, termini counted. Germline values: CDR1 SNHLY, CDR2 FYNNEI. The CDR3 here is CASSVEGGGATEQY.

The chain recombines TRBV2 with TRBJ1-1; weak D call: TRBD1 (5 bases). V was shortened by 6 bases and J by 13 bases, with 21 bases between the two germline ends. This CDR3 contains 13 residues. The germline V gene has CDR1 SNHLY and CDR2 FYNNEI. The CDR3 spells CASSYTTGGEHFF. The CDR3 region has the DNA TGTGCCAGCAGCTACACTACAGGAGGTGAACATTTCTTT.

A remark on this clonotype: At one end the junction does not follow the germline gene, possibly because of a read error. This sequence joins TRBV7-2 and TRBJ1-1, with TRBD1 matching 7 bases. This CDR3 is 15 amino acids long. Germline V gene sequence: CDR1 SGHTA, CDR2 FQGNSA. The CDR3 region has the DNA TGTGTCAGCAGCCGCCGACAGGGCAGTAACACTGAAGCTTTCTTT. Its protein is CVSSRRQGSNTEAFF.

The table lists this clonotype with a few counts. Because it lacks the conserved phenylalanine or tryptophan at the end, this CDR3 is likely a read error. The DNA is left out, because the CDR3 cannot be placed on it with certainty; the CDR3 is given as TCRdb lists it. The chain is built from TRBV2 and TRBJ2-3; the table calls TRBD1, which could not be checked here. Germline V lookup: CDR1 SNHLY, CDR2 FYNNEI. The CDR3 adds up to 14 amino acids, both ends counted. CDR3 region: CASLTGGTEAFFGQ.

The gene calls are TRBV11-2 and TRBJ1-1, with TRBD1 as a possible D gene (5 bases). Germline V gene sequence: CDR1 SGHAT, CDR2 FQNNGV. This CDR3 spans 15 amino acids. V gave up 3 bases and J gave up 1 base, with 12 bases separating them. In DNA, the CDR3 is TGTGCCAGCAGCTTCGATCCAAGGGGGAACACTGAAGCTTTCTTT. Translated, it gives CASSFDPRGNTEAFF.

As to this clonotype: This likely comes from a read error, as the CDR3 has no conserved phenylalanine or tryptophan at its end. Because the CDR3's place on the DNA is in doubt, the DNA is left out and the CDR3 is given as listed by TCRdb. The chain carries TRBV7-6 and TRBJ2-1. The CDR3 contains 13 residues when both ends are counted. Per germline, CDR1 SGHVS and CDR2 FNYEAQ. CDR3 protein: CASSESPTNNHVL.

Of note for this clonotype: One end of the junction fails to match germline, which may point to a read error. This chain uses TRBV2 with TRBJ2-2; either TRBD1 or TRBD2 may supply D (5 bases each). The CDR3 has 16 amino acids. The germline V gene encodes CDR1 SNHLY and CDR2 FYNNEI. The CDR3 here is CASRPGTALNTGALFF. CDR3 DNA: TGTGCCAGCAGACCTGGGACGGCCTTAAACACCGGGGCGCTGTTTTTT.

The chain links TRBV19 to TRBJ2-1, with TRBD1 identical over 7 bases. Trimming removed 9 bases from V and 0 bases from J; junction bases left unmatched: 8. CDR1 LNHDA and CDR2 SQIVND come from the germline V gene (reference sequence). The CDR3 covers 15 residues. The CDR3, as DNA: TGTGCCAGCAGCGTAGGGGGCGCCTCCTACAATGAGCAGTTCTTC. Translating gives CASSVGGASYNEQFF.

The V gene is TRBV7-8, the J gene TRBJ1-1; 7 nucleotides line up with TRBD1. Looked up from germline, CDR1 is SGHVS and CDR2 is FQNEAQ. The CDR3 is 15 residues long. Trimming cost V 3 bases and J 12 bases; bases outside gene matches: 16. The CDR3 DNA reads TGTGCCAGCAGCTTTCATCCAGACGGGACAGCTGATTCTTTCTTT. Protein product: CASSFHPDGTADSFF.

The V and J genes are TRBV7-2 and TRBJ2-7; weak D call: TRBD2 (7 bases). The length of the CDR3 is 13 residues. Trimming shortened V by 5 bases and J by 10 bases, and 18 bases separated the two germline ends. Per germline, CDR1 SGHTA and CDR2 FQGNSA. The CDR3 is CASSLGGGGSQYF. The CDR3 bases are TGTGCCAGCAGCCTAGGGGGGGGTGGGAGCCAGTACTTC.

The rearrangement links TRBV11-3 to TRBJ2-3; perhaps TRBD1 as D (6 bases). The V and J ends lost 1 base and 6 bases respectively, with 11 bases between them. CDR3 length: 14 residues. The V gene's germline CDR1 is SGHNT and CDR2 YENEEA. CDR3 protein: CASSLGGRTDTQYF. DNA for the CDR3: TGTGCCAGCAGCTTAGGGGGGCGTACCGATACGCAGTATTTT.

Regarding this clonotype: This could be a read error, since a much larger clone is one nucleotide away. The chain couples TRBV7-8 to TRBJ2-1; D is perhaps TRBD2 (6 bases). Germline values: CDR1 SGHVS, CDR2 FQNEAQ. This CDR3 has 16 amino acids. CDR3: CASSLAGGPDKHDQFF. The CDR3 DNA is TGTGCCAGCAGCTTAGCGGGAGGTCCCGATAAGCATGATCAGTTCTTC. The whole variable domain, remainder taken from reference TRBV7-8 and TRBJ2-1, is GAGVSQSPRYKVAKRGQDVALRCDPISGHVSLFWYQQALGQGPEFLTYFQNEAQLDKSGLPSDRFFAERPEGSVSTLKIQRTQQEDSAVYLCASSLAGGPDKHDQFFGPGTRLTVL.

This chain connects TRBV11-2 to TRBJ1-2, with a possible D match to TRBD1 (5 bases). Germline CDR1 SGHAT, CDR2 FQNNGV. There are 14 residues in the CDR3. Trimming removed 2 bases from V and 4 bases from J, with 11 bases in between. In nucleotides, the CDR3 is TGTGCCAGCAGCTTATTTGATGGGGGCTATGGCTACACCTTC. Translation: CASSLFDGGYGYTF.